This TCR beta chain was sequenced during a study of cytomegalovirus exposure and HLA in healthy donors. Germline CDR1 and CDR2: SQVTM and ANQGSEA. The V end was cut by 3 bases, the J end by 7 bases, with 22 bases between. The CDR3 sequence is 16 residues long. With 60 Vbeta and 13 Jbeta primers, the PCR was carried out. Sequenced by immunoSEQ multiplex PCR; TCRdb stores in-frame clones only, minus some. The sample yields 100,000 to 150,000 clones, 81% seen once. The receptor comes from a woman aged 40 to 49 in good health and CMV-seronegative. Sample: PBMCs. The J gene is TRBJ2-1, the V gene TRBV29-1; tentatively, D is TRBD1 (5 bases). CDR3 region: CSVDSFEDSLGNEQFF. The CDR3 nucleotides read TGCAGCGTTGACTCGTTTGAAGACAGTTTGGGAAATGAGCAGTTCTTC.